This is a list of T cell receptor beta chains from one sample in a study of T cell clones after liver transplantation. Only in-frame clones appear in the TCRdb table, and some are missing; sequencing was by immunoSEQ multiplex PCR. This table holds about 80,000 clones, roughly four fifths found once. Here the sequenced sample was CD4+ T cells from blood, taken just over 45 months after liver transplant. The receptors come from a human patient who received a liver transplant. A subset of T cells may come from the graft donor. Each CDR3 is given with its conserved first and last residue. The D gene is left open where the match is weak. Expanded clones get a size class; other rows say once, few or many, or leave the size out.

d_gene	v_gene	j_gene	abundance	CDR3nt	CDR3aa
TRBD2	TRBV30	TRBJ2-1	.	TGTGCCTGGAGTAGCGGGAGCTTAGATGAGCAGTTCTTC	CAWSSGSLDEQFF
TRBD2	TRBV6-5	TRBJ2-1	.	TGTGCCAGCAGTTACGGACTAGCGGAAATCAATGAGCAGTTCTTC	CASSYGLAEINEQFF
.	TRBV6-5	TRBJ1-1	.	TGTGCCAGCAGTCGCTGGACGGAGAACACTGAAGCTTTCTTT	CASSRWTENTEAFF
TRBD1	TRBV19	TRBJ1-3	.	TGTGCCAGTTCTACCGGGACAGGGGACCCCATCTCTGGAAACACCATATATTTT	CASSTGTGDPISGNTIYF
.	TRBV28	TRBJ1-2	.	TGTGCCAGCAGGCCCCCTGTTAATCGTGGCTACACCTTC	CASRPPVNRGYTF
TRBD1	TRBV19	TRBJ1-5	.	TGTGCCAGTACCGACAGGGGGCGAGATTTGAGCAATCAGCCCCAGCATTTT	CASTDRGRDLSNQPQHF
TRBD1	TRBV28	TRBJ2-7	.	TGTGCCAGCAGTTTTGGGGGACAGAAACCCTACGAGCAGTACTTC	CASSFGGQKPYEQYF
TRBD2	TRBV7-6	TRBJ2-2	.	TGTGCCAGCAGCTTAATAGCGGGAGACACCGGGGAGCTGTTTTTT	CASSLIAGDTGELFF
.	TRBV7-2	TRBJ2-2	.	TGTGCCAGCAGCCCCGTCGATTCAGTCCCCGGGGAGCTGTTTTTT	CASSPVDSVPGELFF
.	TRBV6-1	TRBJ2-5	.	TGTGCCAGCAGTGAAGGACGGATACAAGAGACCCAGTACTTC	CASSEGRIQETQYF
.	TRBV9	TRBJ1-2	.	TGTGCCAGCAGCTTTGCTGGAGGCTACACCTTC	CASSFAGGYTF
.	TRBV28	TRBJ2-7	.	TGTGCCAGCAGTCCCACCGGGGGTCGGGGGAGAGCCTACGAGCAGTACTTC	CASSPTGGRGRAYEQYF
TRBD1	TRBV6-5	TRBJ2-7	.	TGTGCCAGCATTAAGACAGGGGGCAAAAACTGGGAGCAGTACTTC	CASIKTGGKNWEQYF
.	TRBV6-4	TRBJ2-1	.	TGTGCCAGCGGGAAGGGTGGGCGCGTAGATGAGCAGTTCTTC	CASGKGGRVDEQFF
TRBD1	TRBV7-9	TRBJ2-7	.	TGTGCCAGCACCCGGACAGGTTCTAGACCCTGGGTTAACGAGCAGTACTTC	CASTRTGSRPWVNEQYF
.	TRBV19	TRBJ2-2	.	TGTGCCAGTAGTACACCCGGGAAGAACACCGGGGAGCTGTTTTTT	CASSTPGKNTGELFF
TRBD1	TRBV5-1	TRBJ1-1	.	TGCGCCAGCAGCTCCGAACAGGGGGTCACTGAAGCTTTCTTT	CASSSEQGVTEAFF
.	TRBV7-8	TRBJ2-5	many	TGTGCCAGCAGCCCCCACGTCAGGGCCCCCGACCAAGAGACCCAGTACTTC	CASSPHVRAPDQETQYF
.	TRBV7-2	TRBJ2-2	.	TGTGCCAGCAGATTCTCCCTTGCGAACACCGGGGAGCTGTTTTTT	CASRFSLANTGELFF
TRBD1	TRBV6-1	TRBJ2-1	.	TGTGCCAGCAGTGGGTACAGGGGCTACAATGAGCAGTTCTTC	CASSGYRGYNEQFF
.	TRBV2	TRBJ2-4	.	TGTGCCAGCAGTGAAGATCGAGGGGCTGGCAAAAACATTCAGTACTTC	CASSEDRGAGKNIQYF
TRBD1	TRBV7-2	TRBJ2-2	.	TGTGCCAGCAGCCACGACAGGGGGATTATCACCGGGGAGCTGTTTTTT	CASSHDRGIITGELFF
.	TRBV6-5	TRBJ1-4	.	TGTGCCAGCAGTGGGACACGAGGTTTGGAACTGTTTTTT	CASSGTRGLELFF